Below, 9 T cell receptor beta chains from the same sample are listed, as sequenced in a study of T cells expressing NK-cell markers. From its re-call of the 5' RACE reads, TCRdb lists each CDR3 protein once, without DNA. The table lists a few hundred thousand distinct CDR3 sequences. The specimen was blood T cells: a sorted CD56 or NKG2C T cell subset, CD4+ or CD8+ T cells, or bulk PBMC T cells (not recorded which). These receptor sequences come from a man between 18 and 69 years old in good health.

This chain joins TRBV27 and TRBJ2-1. Germline CDR1 and CDR2: MNHEY and SMNVEV (reference sequence). This CDR3 region has 15 residues. The CDR3 sequence is CASSLNVGNDNEQFF.

The rearrangement links TRBV2 to TRBJ1-2; TCRdb designates TRBD1, a call that cannot be tested without DNA. This CDR3 spans 11 amino acids. Germline V CDR1 and CDR2: SNHLY, FYNNEI. CDR3 in amino acids: CASHRVDGYTF.

The chain is built from TRBV18 and TRBJ2-1; TCRdb returns TRBD2, unconfirmable since there is no DNA. The CDR3 consists of 17 residues. Germline V gene data show CDR1 as KGHSH and CDR2 as LQKENI. CDR3 loop: CASSPQERAGAYNEQFF.

This chain connects TRBV11-3 to TRBJ2-1; TCRdb's assignment of TRBD1 cannot be checked, as there is no DNA. Per the germline V gene, CDR1 is SGHNT and CDR2 is YENEEA. The CDR3 spans 15 residues. CDR3 amino acids: CASSLVGQYPKGQFF.

The CDR3: CASSEAVIAGYNEQFF. This sequence joins TRBV2 and TRBJ2-1; TCRdb reports TRBD2, a call that lacks DNA to check it against. The CDR3 has 16 amino acids. Germline V gives CDR1 SNHLY, CDR2 FYNNEI.

The chain has TRBV16 and TRBJ2-1; TCRdb lists TRBD1, though no DNA is available to test this call. The CDR3 has 15 residues. Germline assignment: CDR1 KGHSY and CDR2 FQNENV. This CDR3 reads CASSRSQGTGNEQFF.

The rearrangement links TRBV5-1 to TRBJ1-1; the TCRdb call, TRBD1, lacks DNA for checking. The CDR3 has 19 residues. CDR1 and CDR2 from the germline V gene are SGHRS and YFSETQ. CDR3 sequence: CASRLTRGQGAQLNTEAFF.

CDR3 sequence: CASSSPGRRILETQYF. The genes are TRBV5-1 and TRBJ2-5; TCRdb indicates TRBD1, and absent DNA this call remains unverified. The germline V gene encodes CDR1 SGHRS and CDR2 YFSETQ. CDR3 length: 16 amino acids.

The chain employs TRBV2 and TRBJ1-4; the D gene TCRdb calls, TRBD1, cannot be checked with no DNA. This CDR3 is built from 16 residues. Germline CDR1 is SNHLY and CDR2 is FYNNEI. CDR3 region: CASSDDLRDPGEKLFF.